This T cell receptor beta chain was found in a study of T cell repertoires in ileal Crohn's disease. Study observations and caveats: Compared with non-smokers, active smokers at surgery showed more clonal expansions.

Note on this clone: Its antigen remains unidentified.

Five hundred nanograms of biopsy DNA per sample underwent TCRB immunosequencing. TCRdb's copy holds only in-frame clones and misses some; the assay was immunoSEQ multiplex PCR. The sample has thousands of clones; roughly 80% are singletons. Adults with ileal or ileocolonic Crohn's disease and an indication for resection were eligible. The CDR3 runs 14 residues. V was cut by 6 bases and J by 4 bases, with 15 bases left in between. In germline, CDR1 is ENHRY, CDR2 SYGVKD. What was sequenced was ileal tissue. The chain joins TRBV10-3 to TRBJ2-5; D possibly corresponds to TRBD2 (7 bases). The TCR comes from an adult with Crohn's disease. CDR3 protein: CAIRSTRGGETQYF. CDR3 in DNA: TGTGCCATCAGGTCCACTAGGGGGGGAGAGACCCAGTACTTC.